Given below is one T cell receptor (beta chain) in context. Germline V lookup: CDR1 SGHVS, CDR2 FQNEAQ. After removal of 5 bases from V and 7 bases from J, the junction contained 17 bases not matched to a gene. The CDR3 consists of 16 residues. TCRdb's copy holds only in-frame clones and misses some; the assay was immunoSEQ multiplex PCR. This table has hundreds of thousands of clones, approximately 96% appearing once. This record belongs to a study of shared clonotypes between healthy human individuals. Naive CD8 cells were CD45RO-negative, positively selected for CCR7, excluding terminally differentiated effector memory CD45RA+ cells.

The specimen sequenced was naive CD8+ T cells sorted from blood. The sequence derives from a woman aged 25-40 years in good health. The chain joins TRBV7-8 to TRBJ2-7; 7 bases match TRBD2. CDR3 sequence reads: CASSPPSGGRPQEQYF. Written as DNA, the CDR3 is TGTGCCAGCAGCCCCCCATCAGGCGGGAGACCTCAAGAGCAGTACTTC.